This entry lists 23 T cell receptor beta chains sequenced from one sample in a study of blood T cells in healthy people across ages. Primed by a sample-barcoded 5' primer and a J-beta primer mix, a second PCR proceeded for about 6 to 12 cycles. TCRdb called the 5' RACE reads again in MiXCR, with one record for every CDR3 protein. The sample comprises about 1.8 million distinct CDR3 sequences, around half of which are singletons, and approximately 2.1% rests with the top ten. What was sequenced was blood. These receptor sequences come from a woman aged 40-49 years in good health.

This clonotype showed up just a few times. This chain's CDR3 is CASSQNGLSPLHF. The CDR3 DNA follows: TGTGCCAGCAGCCAAAACGGCCTTTCACCCCTCCACTTT. The chain uses TRBV3-1 and TRBJ1-6; D is unclear. Germline CDR1 LGHDT, CDR2 YNNKEL (reference sequence). V lost 2 bases and J lost 9, with 8 bases in between. This CDR3 contains 13 residues.

This clonotype was recorded a few times. V usage is TRBV27 and J usage is TRBJ2-3, with 7 bases lining up with TRBD2. Per the germline V gene, CDR1 is MNHEY and CDR2 is SMNVEV (reference sequence). The CDR3 is 17 residues long. V trimming: 2 bases; J trimming: 4 bases; junction bases outside the gene matches: 12. The CDR3 loop is CASSLRQRGFTSDTQYF. CDR3 coding DNA: TGTGCCAGCAGTTTACGCCAGCGGGGTTTTACGTCAGATACGCAGTATTTT.

The rearrangement joins TRBV12-3 or TRBV12-4 to TRBJ2-1; 10 bases fit TRBD2. The CDR3 totals 15 residues. V lost 8 bases to trimming and J lost 6 bases; unmatched junction nucleotides: 10. The CDR3 protein is CASQLSSGGANEQFF. Written as DNA, the CDR3 is TGTGCCAGCCAACTCTCCAGCGGGGGGGCCAATGAGCAGTTCTTC.

This chain links TRBV12-3 or TRBV12-4 with TRBJ2-5; 7 positions agree with TRBD1. Trimming took 6 bases from V and 11 from J; bases not matched to a gene: 15. The CDR3 has 14 residues. This CDR3 is CASSPGTVWNEQYF. CDR3 DNA: TGTGCCAGCAGCCCCGGGACAGTCTGGAATGAGCAGTACTTC.

The J gene is TRBJ1-2, the V gene TRBV28, with D maybe TRBD1 (5 bases). V dropped 10 bases and J dropped 4 bases, with 16 bases sitting between them. CDR3 length: 13 residues. Germline V gives CDR1 MDHEN, CDR2 SYDVKM. This chain's CDR3 is CATGGGTGYGYTF. CDR3 sequence (DNA): TGTGCCACAGGCGGCGGGACGGGCTATGGCTACACCTTC.

This rearrangement joins TRBV3-1 to TRBJ2-5, with TRBD2 matching over 10 bases. Trimming cost V 0 bases and J 3 bases; bases outside gene matches: 4. Germline values: CDR1 LGHDT, CDR2 YNNKEL (reference sequence). The CDR3 loop spans 16 amino acids. CDR3 nucleotide sequence: TGTGCCAGCAGCCAAGATTTTCTAGCGGGGGAAGAGACCCAGTACTTC. As protein: CASSQDFLAGEETQYF.

The genes are TRBV7-2 and TRBJ1-2; no firm D call. Germline V CDR1 and CDR2: SGHTA, FQGNSA. The V end lost 4 bases, the J end lost 1 base, and 7 bases lay between the germline ends. The CDR3 extends over 13 amino acids. The CDR3 reads CASSSQINYGYTF. CDR3 bases: TGTGCCAGCAGCTCCCAGATTAACTATGGCTACACCTTC.

With respect to this clonotype: The CDR3 ends on some other residue instead of the conserved phenylalanine or tryptophan, so this is likely a read error. The chain links TRBV7-2 to TRBJ2-5, with 7 bases that match TRBD1. The CDR3 runs 14 residues. In germline, CDR1 is SGHTA, CDR2 FQGNSA. V shed 6 bases, J shed 5 bases, and the junction held 9 bases outside the gene matches. DNA for the CDR3: TGTGCCAGCAGGGCTTACAGGGGACGGGAGACCCAGTACTTA. It codes for CASRAYRGRETQYL.

The chain recombines TRBV4-2 with TRBJ1-5, with D possibly TRBD1 on 6 matching bases. V lost 0 bases and J lost 4, with 16 bases in between. CDR1 is LGHNA, CDR2 YNFKEQ, per germline. The CDR3 has 17 residues. The CDR3 loop is CASSQESRAQGNQPQHF. The CDR3 nucleotides are TGTGCCAGCAGCCAAGAGTCCAGAGCGCAGGGGAATCAGCCCCAGCATTTT.

The chain combines TRBV7-2 with TRBJ2-1; 7 positions agree with TRBD2. J gave up 9 bases and V 5 bases, and 22 bases lay outside the gene matches. The CDR3 sequence is 18 residues long. CDR1 SGHTA and CDR2 FQGNSA come from the germline V gene. The CDR3 sequence: CASSPPSPLADSAGEQFF. The CDR3 DNA reads TGTGCCAGCAGCCCTCCTTCCCCGCTAGCGGACTCGGCGGGTGAGCAGTTCTTC.

The genes are TRBV4-1 and TRBJ2-1; 9 nucleotides agree with TRBD2. From germline, CDR1 is MGHRA and CDR2 YSYEKL. The CDR3 runs to 14 residues. With 0 bases clipped from V and 8 bases from J, the junction kept 2 bases outside the gene matches. This chain's CDR3 is CASSQEAGGDEQFF. Here the CDR3 DNA reads TGCGCCAGCAGCCAAGAGGCGGGGGGGGATGAGCAGTTCTTC.

This chain connects TRBV12-3 or TRBV12-4 to TRBJ2-1, with 9 bases matching TRBD1. Trimming cost V 5 bases and J 1 base; bases outside gene matches: 6. The CDR3 consists of 16 residues. CDR3 in amino acids: CASSLGTGLSYNEQFF. In DNA form, the CDR3 reads TGTGCCAGCAGTCTCGGGACAGGGTTATCCTACAATGAGCAGTTCTTC.

Points on this clonotype: One end of the junction does not line up with germline, which may come from a read error. The gene calls are TRBV6-2 or TRBV6-3 and TRBJ2-6; 8 bases are shared with TRBD2. Germline CDR1 MNHEY, CDR2 SVGEGT. This CDR3 contains 16 residues. CDR3 DNA sequence: TGTGCCAGCAGTTATTACGGGGGGGCTGGGGCCAACGTCTTGACTTTC. Amino acids: CASSYYGGAGANVLTF.

The genes are TRBV2 and TRBJ2-6; 13 bases fit TRBD2. Trimming removed 3 bases from V and 4 bases from J; junction bases left unmatched: 6. Germline assignment: CDR1 SNHLY and CDR2 FYNNEI. This CDR3 is built from 18 residues. Here the CDR3 reads CASSDLLAGGGGANVLTF. For the CDR3, the DNA is TGTGCCAGCAGTGATTTACTAGCGGGAGGGGGAGGGGCCAACGTCCTGACTTTC.

CDR3 in DNA: TGTGCCAGCAGGCAGGGTGGGAATTCACCCCTCCACTTT. Amino acid sequence: CASRQGGNSPLHF. V usage is TRBV2 and J usage is TRBJ1-6; D is possibly TRBD1 (5 bases). The germline CDR1 and CDR2 sequences are SNHLY and FYNNEI. The CDR3 is 13 amino acids. The ends were cut back, 6 bases at V and 7 bases at J, with 10 bases in the middle. Complete variable domain (other parts from reference TRBV2 and TRBJ1-6): EPEVTQTPSHQVTQMGQEVILRCVPISNHLYFYWYRQILGQKVEFLVSFYNNEISEKSEIFDDQFSVERPDGSNFTLKIRSTKLEDSAMYFCASRQGGNSPLHFGNGTRLTVT.

The chain's CDR3 is CASSLTGTPTDTQYF. The CDR3 nucleotides read TGTGCCAGCAGTCTTACCGGGACCCCCACAGATACGCAGTATTTT. The V and J genes are TRBV25-1 and TRBJ2-3, with D perhaps assigned TRBD1 or TRBD2 (5 bases each). The V end lost 5 bases, the J end lost 2 bases, and 14 bases lay between the germline ends. The length of the CDR3 is 15 residues. CDR1 and CDR2 (germline): MGHDK, SYGVNS.

The V call is TRBV6-1, the J call TRBJ1-1, with D perhaps TRBD1 (6 bases). V lost 7 bases, J lost 5 bases, and 11 bases lay in between. Germline V gene sequence: CDR1 MNHNS, CDR2 SASEGT. The CDR3 length is 12 residues. The CDR3 loop reads CASNRGLTEAFF. CDR3 nucleotides: TGTGCCAGCAACCGGGGGCTGACTGAAGCTTTCTTT.

This clonotype was detected only once. The rearrangement links TRBV5-1 to TRBJ2-1; 8 nucleotides line up with TRBD1. This CDR3 comprises 20 residues. The junction had 14 bases not matched to a gene; V was cut back by 0 bases and J by 0 bases. From germline, CDR1 is SGHRS and CDR2 YFSETQ. The CDR3 sequence is CASSLESQGALRTSYNEQFF. CDR3 coding DNA: TGCGCCAGCAGCTTGGAGAGTCAGGGGGCCCTCCGAACCTCCTACAATGAGCAGTTCTTC.

The chain carries TRBV28 and TRBJ2-7; TRBD1 is a possible D gene (8 bases). The DNA end is more similar to TRBJ2-5, so the J call may be wrong. The CDR3 extends over 20 amino acids. Germline CDR1 and CDR2: MDHEN and SYDVKM. This chain's CDR3 is CASSLFWSPTRQGRGETQYF. As DNA, the CDR3 is TGTGCCAGCAGTTTATTTTGGTCCCCTACTCGACAGGGGAGGGGGGAGACCCAGTACTTC.

The sample holds one count of this clonotype. The chain links TRBV6-1 to TRBJ2-4; 7 bases fit TRBD2. The DNA end lines up better with TRBJ2-7; the J call may be wrong. Germline CDR1 is MNHNS and CDR2 is SASEGT. The CDR3 totals 13 residues. DNA of the CDR3: TGTGCCAGCAGGAGACTAGCCTCTTACGAGCAGTACTTC. It translates to CASRRLASYEQYF.

V and J are TRBV20-1 and TRBJ2-1; no definite D call. The CDR3 contains 13 residues. CDR1 is DFQATT, CDR2 SNEGSKA, per germline (reference sequence). The V and J ends lost 8 bases and 8 bases respectively, with 19 bases between them. CDR3 amino acids: CSIKTDLSDEQFF. In nucleotides, the CDR3 is TGCAGTATTAAGACCGACCTTTCTGATGAGCAGTTCTTC.

This clonotype was seen a few times. A much larger clone differs from this one at a single base, so this may be a read error. The J gene is TRBJ2-7, the V gene TRBV6-2 or TRBV6-3; no definite D call. There are 11 residues in the CDR3. Trimming cost V 1 base and J 5 bases, with 3 bases left between them. Germline V gives CDR1 MNHEY, CDR2 SVGEGT. DNA of the CDR3: TGTGCCAGCAGTTACTACCACGAGCAGTACTTC. This gives the protein CASSYYHEQYF.

The gene calls are TRBV4-1 and TRBJ2-5; 7 bases fit TRBD1. V lost 1 base and J lost 3; bases outside the gene matches: 11. The CDR3 covers 17 residues. Germline CDR1 MGHRA, CDR2 YSYEKL. The CDR3 is CASSQGGGQSNKETQYF. DNA of the CDR3: TGCGCCAGCAGCCAAGGAGGGGGACAGTCCAACAAAGAGACCCAGTACTTC.